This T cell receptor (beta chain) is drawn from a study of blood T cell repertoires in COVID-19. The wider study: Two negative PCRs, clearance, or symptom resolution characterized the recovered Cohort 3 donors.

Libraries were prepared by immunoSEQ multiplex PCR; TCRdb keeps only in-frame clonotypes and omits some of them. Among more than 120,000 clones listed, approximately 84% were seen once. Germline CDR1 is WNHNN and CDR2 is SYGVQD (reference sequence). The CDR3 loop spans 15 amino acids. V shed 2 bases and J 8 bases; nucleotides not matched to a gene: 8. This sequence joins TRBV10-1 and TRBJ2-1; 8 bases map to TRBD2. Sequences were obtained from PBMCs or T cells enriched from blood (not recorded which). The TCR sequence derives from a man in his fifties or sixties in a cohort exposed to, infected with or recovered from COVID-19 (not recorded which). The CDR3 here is CASSEDGRAGDEQFF. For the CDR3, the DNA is TGCGCCAGCAGTGAGGACGGGAGGGCCGGGGATGAGCAGTTCTTC.